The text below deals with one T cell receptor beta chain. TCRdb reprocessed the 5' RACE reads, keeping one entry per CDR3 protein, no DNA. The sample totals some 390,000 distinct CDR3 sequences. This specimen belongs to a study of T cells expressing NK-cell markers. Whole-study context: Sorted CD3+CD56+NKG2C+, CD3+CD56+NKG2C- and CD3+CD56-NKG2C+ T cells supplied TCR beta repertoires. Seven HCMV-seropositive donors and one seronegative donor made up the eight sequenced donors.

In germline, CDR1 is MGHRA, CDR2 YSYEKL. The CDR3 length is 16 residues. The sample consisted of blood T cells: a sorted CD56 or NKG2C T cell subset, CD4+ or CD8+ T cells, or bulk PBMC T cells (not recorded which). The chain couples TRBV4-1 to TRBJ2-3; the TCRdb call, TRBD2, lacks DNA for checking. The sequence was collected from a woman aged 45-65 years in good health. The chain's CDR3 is CASSPGRLAGADTQYF.